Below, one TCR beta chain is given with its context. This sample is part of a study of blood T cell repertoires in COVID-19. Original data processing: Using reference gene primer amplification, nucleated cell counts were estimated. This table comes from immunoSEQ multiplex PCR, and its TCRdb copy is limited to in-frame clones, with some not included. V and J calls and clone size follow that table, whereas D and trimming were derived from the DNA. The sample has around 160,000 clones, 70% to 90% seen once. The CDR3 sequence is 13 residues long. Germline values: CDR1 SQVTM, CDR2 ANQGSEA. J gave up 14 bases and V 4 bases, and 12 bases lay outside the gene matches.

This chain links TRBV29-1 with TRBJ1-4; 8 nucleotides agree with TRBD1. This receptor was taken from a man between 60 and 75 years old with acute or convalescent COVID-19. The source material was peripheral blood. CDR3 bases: TGCAGCGTTGGTACCGGGACAGGCGATAGGCTGTTTTTT. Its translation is CSVGTGTGDRLFF. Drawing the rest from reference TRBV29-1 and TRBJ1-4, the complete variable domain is SAVISQKPSRDICQRGTSLTIQCQVDSQVTMMFWYRQQPGQSLTLIATANQGSEATYESGFVIDKFPISRPNLTFSTLTVSNMSPEDSSIYLCSVGTGTGDRLFFGSGTQLSVL.